Listed here are 10 T cell receptor beta chains from one sample, sequenced in a study of cytomegalovirus exposure and HLA in healthy donors. In the PCR, 60 Vbeta and 13 Jbeta primers were used. The assay was immunoSEQ multiplex PCR, and TCRdb's table has in-frame clones only and misses some. The repertoire has 210,000 or so clones, 85% to 90% of them found once; the top ten carry about 1%. Sequencing was performed on PBMCs. The receptor source for this set is a woman aged 18-29 years in good health and CMV-seronegative.

The gene calls are TRBV7-6 and TRBJ1-2; 10 positions agree with TRBD1. The CDR3 contains 19 residues. CDR1 is SGHVS, CDR2 FNYEAQ, per germline. Losses at the gene ends were 5 bases for V and 6 bases for J; bases not matched to a gene: 21. CDR3 in amino acids: CASSLGTGETLAIFNGYTF. The CDR3 region has the DNA TGTGCCAGCAGCCTAGGGACAGGGGAAACTTTAGCCATTTTTAATGGCTACACCTTC.

CDR3 region: CASSPWTAKGPTNEKLFF. The CDR3 DNA reads as TGTGCCAGCAGTCCGTGGACAGCTAAAGGGCCGACTAATGAAAAACTGTTTTTT. The chain uses TRBV25-1 and TRBJ1-4; weak D call: TRBD1 (6 bases). Germline V lookup: CDR1 MGHDK, CDR2 SYGVNS. V shed 5 bases and J shed 2 bases, with 21 bases lying between them. CDR3 length: 18 amino acids.

The chain combines TRBV7-9 with TRBJ2-3, with 11 bases aligning to TRBD1. The CDR3 is 18 amino acids. V gave up 5 bases and J gave up 4 bases; unmatched junction bases: 14. Germline CDR1 SEHNR, CDR2 FQNEAQ (reference sequence). CDR3 in DNA: TGTGCCAGCAGCCCGGGACAGGGGGACACCTTCGCCGCAGATACGCAGTATTTT. This translates into CASSPGQGDTFAADTQYF.

The CDR3 nucleotides read TGTGCCAGCAGTCAACAGGGGGCGGTCCTTTATGGCTACACCTTC. It specifies CASSQQGAVLYGYTF. V and J are TRBV6-1 and TRBJ1-2; 9 bases line up with TRBD1. Per the germline V gene, CDR1 is MNHNS and CDR2 is SASEGT. Losses at the gene ends were 5 bases for V and 5 bases for J; bases not matched to a gene: 9. There are 15 residues in the CDR3.

The chain carries TRBV29-1 and TRBJ2-7; 13 nucleotides match TRBD2. The ends lost 6 bases at V and 10 bases at J; junction bases unmatched: 12. The CDR3 has 14 amino acids. The V gene's germline CDR1 is SQVTM and CDR2 ANQGSEA. CDR3 in amino acids: CSVMKTSGRAEQYF. CDR3 DNA: TGCAGCGTGATGAAAACTAGCGGGAGGGCCGAACAGTACTTC.

The sample holds one count of this clone. Since the CDR3 does not end with the conserved phenylalanine or tryptophan, this likely comes from a read error. Because the CDR3's place on the DNA is in doubt, the DNA is left out and the CDR3 is given as listed by TCRdb. The J gene is TRBJ1-1, the V gene TRBV23-1; TRBD1 was called by the table and not checked on the DNA. TRBV23-1 is assigned to the ORF class and has an uncertain function. The CDR3 has 9 residues if both end residues are counted. CDR3 sequence: CASRTLQDI.

V and J are TRBV5-4 and TRBJ1-6; no clear D gene. CDR1 and CDR2 from the germline V gene are SGHNT and YYREEE (reference sequence). V lost 4 bases, J lost 5 bases, and 4 bases lay in between. This CDR3 region has 12 residues. CDR3 protein: CASSTDNSPLHF. The DNA of the CDR3 is TGTGCCAGCAGCACGGATAATTCACCCCTCCACTTT.

The rearrangement joins TRBV5-1 to TRBJ2-5; 10 nucleotides align to TRBD2. The DNA end lines up better with TRBJ2-7; the J call may be wrong. Germline assignment: CDR1 SGHRS and CDR2 YFSETQ. The CDR3 runs 15 residues. CDR3: CASSLGAGGPDEQYF. The CDR3 DNA reads TGCGCCAGCAGCTTGGGAGCGGGAGGGCCGGACGAGCAGTACTTC.

The CDR3 here is CASSLTGQNTGELFF. For the CDR3, the DNA is TGTGCCAGCAGCTTGACAGGGCAGAACACCGGGGAGCTGTTTTTT. The rearrangement links TRBV5-5 to TRBJ2-2, with TRBD1 as a possible D gene (6 bases). Trimming removed 1 base from V and 1 base from J, with 8 bases in between. CDR1 and CDR2 (germline): SGHKS, YYEKEE (reference sequence). This CDR3 region has 15 residues.

V and J are TRBV29-1 and TRBJ1-4, with D perhaps TRBD1 (6 bases). Germline values: CDR1 SQVTM, CDR2 ANQGSEA. Trimming removed 4 bases at V and 8 bases at J, with 14 bases between. The CDR3 is made up of 13 amino acids. DNA for the CDR3: TGCAGCGTTGTTTCAGGGAGGGGGGAAAAACTGTTTTTT. This gives the protein CSVVSGRGEKLFF.